Below, 19 T cell receptor beta chains from the same sample are listed, as sequenced in a study of shared T cell receptors in the human thymus. Clones were sequenced by immunoSEQ multiplex PCR, and TCRdb holds only the in-frame ones, with some missing. The repertoire holds fewer than 700,000 clones, 70% to 90% seen once, with roughly 0.0097% in the top ten. The same sample was also used in a study of human thymus T cells.

The sample consisted of thymocytes. Receptor source: a boy under two years old with a congenital heart defect.

The rearrangement uses TRBV9 and TRBJ2-1, with 9 bases that match TRBD2. The CDR3 totals 16 residues. Trimming removed 0 bases from V and 6 bases from J; junction bases left unmatched: 7. CDR1 is SGDLS, CDR2 YYNGEE, per germline. Written as DNA, the CDR3 is TGTGCCAGCAGCGTAGGTGGCGGGAGGGCCGTCAATGAGCAGTTCTTC. Amino acids: CASSVGGGRAVNEQFF.

This clone was seen a few times. The chain uses TRBV28 and TRBJ1-3; 9 bases are a match to TRBD1. The CDR3 has 15 residues. V lost 6 bases and J lost 0; bases outside the gene matches: 3. Germline CDR1 reads MDHEN; CDR2 reads SYDVKM. The DNA for the CDR3 is TGTGCCAGCAGGGGACAGGGCCACTCTGGAAACACCATATATTTT. It translates to CASRGQGHSGNTIYF. The full variable domain, completed using reference TRBV28 and TRBJ1-3, is DVKVTQSSRYLVKRTGEKVFLECVQDMDHENMFWYRQDPGLGLRLIYFSYDVKMKEKGDIPEGYSVSREKKERFSLILESASTNQTSMYLCASRGQGHSGNTIYFGEGSWLTVV.

V gene TRBV4-2 combines with J gene TRBJ2-1, with 13 bases lining up with TRBD2. The CDR3 runs 15 residues. Losses at the gene ends were 4 bases for V and 6 bases for J; bases not matched to a gene: 3. Germline CDR1 and CDR2: LGHNA and YNFKEQ. In nucleotides, the CDR3 is TGTGCCAGCAGCCCACTAGCGGGAGGGGGCAATGAGCAGTTCTTC. This encodes CASSPLAGGGNEQFF.

The chain joins TRBV6-5 to TRBJ2-7; TRBD2 agrees at 13 bases. J gave up 3 bases and V 6 bases, and 5 bases lay outside the gene matches. The CDR3 is 15 amino acids. Germline assignment: CDR1 MNHEY and CDR2 SVGAGI. CDR3: CASSQGLAGHYEQYF. The DNA for the CDR3 is TGTGCCAGCAGCCAGGGACTAGCGGGGCACTACGAGCAGTACTTC.

The V and J genes are TRBV5-1 and TRBJ2-7; D possibly corresponds to TRBD2 (5 bases). The CDR3 is made up of 11 amino acids. CDR1 and CDR2 from the germline V gene are SGHRS and YFSETQ. V shed 4 bases and J shed 6 bases, with 8 bases lying between them. The CDR3, as DNA: TGCGCCAGCAGCCATGGGAGCGAGCAGTACTTC. Amino acid sequence: CASSHGSEQYF.

The chain uses TRBV19 and TRBJ2-6; TRBD1 is a possible D gene (7 bases). The CDR3 consists of 17 residues. V dropped 5 bases and J dropped 0 bases, with 14 bases sitting between them. Per germline, CDR1 LNHDA and CDR2 SQIVND (reference sequence). In DNA form, the CDR3 reads TGTGCCAGTAGTGTCAGGGGGGAGAGCTCTGGGGCCAACGTCCTGACTTTC. Amino acid sequence: CASSVRGESSGANVLTF. The complete variable domain, with remaining parts taken from reference TRBV19 and TRBJ2-6, reads DGGITQSPKYLFRKEGQNVTLSCEQNLNHDAMYWYRQDPGQGLRLIYYSQIVNDFQKGDIAEGYSVSREKKESFPLTVTSAQKNPTAFYLCASSVRGESSGANVLTFGAGSRLTVL.

The chain uses TRBV11-2 and TRBJ1-1, with TRBD1 matching 7 bases. CDR1 is SGHAT and CDR2 is FQNNGV in the germline V gene. This CDR3 has 13 residues. After removal of 7 bases from V and 5 bases from J, the junction contained 7 bases not matched to a gene. The CDR3 coding sequence is TGTGCCAGCAAAAGACAGGGAGATACTGAAGCTTTCTTT. Translated, it gives CASKRQGDTEAFF.

V and J are TRBV25-1 and TRBJ1-1; the match to TRBD1 covers 8 bases. Per the germline V gene, CDR1 is MGHDK and CDR2 is SYGVNS. The CDR3 spans 12 residues. Unmatched junction bases numbered 4, after V lost 5 bases and J lost 8 bases. The CDR3 loop reads CASSPRTGEAFF. Written as DNA, the CDR3 is TGTGCCAGCAGTCCGCGGACAGGGGAAGCTTTCTTT.

This clone was recorded once. Written as DNA, the CDR3 is TGTGCCAGCAGCTTGTACAGGGGCCCTAACACCGGGGAGCTGTTTTTT. Amino acid sequence: CASSLYRGPNTGELFF. This rearrangement joins TRBV13 to TRBJ2-2, with TRBD1 identical over 7 bases. The CDR3 spans 16 residues. V trimming: 3 bases; J trimming: 2 bases; junction bases outside the gene matches: 6. CDR1 is PRHDT and CDR2 is FYEKMQ in the germline V gene (reference sequence).

The chain has TRBV29-1 and TRBJ2-1; 13 nucleotides line up with TRBD2. The J segment lost 1 base and the V segment lost 7 bases, leaving 4 bases of the junction unmatched. The CDR3 consists of 15 residues. Germline assignment: CDR1 SQVTM and CDR2 ANQGSEA. DNA of the CDR3: TGCAGCGCGGGGACTAGCGGGATGTCCTACAATGAGCAGTTCTTC. It translates to CSAGTSGMSYNEQFF.

In its sample, this clone was seen once. The chain combines TRBV27 with TRBJ2-5, with TRBD2 matching 11 bases. The germline CDR1 and CDR2 sequences are MNHEY and SMNVEV (reference sequence). The CDR3 extends over 17 amino acids. Trimming cost V 2 bases and J 0 bases; bases outside gene matches: 5. CDR3 protein: CASSLKLAGAYQETQYF. In DNA, the CDR3 is TGTGCCAGCAGTTTAAAACTAGCGGGAGCTTACCAAGAGACCCAGTACTTC.

The rearrangement joins TRBV27 to TRBJ2-7; 8 positions agree with TRBD1. With 2 bases clipped from V and 1 base from J, the junction kept 1 base outside the gene matches. The germline CDR1 and CDR2 sequences are MNHEY and SMNVEV (reference sequence). This CDR3 is 14 amino acids long. CDR3 sequence: CASSLQGASYEQYF. Here the CDR3 DNA reads TGTGCCAGCAGTTTACAGGGGGCATCCTACGAGCAGTACTTC.

The gene calls are TRBV6-1 and TRBJ2-2; 10 bases align to TRBD2. This CDR3 contains 20 residues. Germline V gene sequence: CDR1 MNHNS, CDR2 SASEGT. V dropped 1 base and J dropped 5; count of bases not matched to a gene: 16. CDR3 protein: CASSEGRRGGLAGATGELFF. CDR3 coding DNA: TGTGCCAGCAGTGAAGGGCGGCGAGGTGGCCTAGCGGGAGCAACCGGGGAGCTGTTTTTT.

This chain connects TRBV4-3 to TRBJ2-7; D gene uncertain. The V and J ends lost 0 bases and 4 bases respectively, with 16 bases between them. Germline CDR1 is LGHNA and CDR2 is YSLEER. The CDR3 is made up of 16 amino acids. CDR3 sequence reads: CASSQEPPALRYEQYF. Written as DNA, the CDR3 is TGCGCCAGCAGCCAAGAACCCCCCGCGTTGAGGTACGAGCAGTACTTC.

V usage is TRBV18 and J usage is TRBJ1-5; a weak D match, TRBD1 (6 bases). CDR3 length: 21 amino acids. The V gene lost 2 bases and the J gene lost 2 bases, with 28 bases spanning the gap. Germline CDR1 is KGHSH and CDR2 is LQKENI. CDR3 nucleotide sequence: TGTGCCAGCTCACCAGGGGGCCCGCGCTCATTGCCTTCCACTGGCAATCAGCCCCAGCATTTT. As protein: CASSPGGPRSLPSTGNQPQHF.

The chain has TRBV10-3 and TRBJ1-2; 12 nucleotides agree with TRBD1. The ends lost 5 bases at V and 3 bases at J; junction bases unmatched: 13. The CDR3 has 18 residues. The germline CDR1 and CDR2 sequences are ENHRY and SYGVKD. The CDR3 loop is CAISPGTGGAEMDYGYTF. CDR3 nucleotide sequence: TGTGCCATCAGTCCTGGGACAGGGGGCGCCGAGATGGACTATGGCTACACCTTC.

This chain links TRBV6-5 with TRBJ2-1, with 10 bases identical to TRBD2. V shed 0 bases and J 5 bases; nucleotides not matched to a gene: 1. Per germline, CDR1 MNHEY and CDR2 SVGAGI. The CDR3 runs to 15 residues. The CDR3 sequence: CASSYSTSGHNEQFF. DNA of the CDR3: TGTGCCAGCAGTTACTCGACTAGCGGGCACAATGAGCAGTTCTTC.

This chain joins TRBV29-1 and TRBJ2-3, with 7 bases aligning to TRBD2. Germline V gene sequence: CDR1 SQVTM, CDR2 ANQGSEA. CDR3 length: 17 amino acids. Losses at the gene ends were 0 bases for V and 2 bases for J; bases not matched to a gene: 11. This chain's CDR3 is CSVEDLIPSGNTDTQYF. The CDR3 DNA follows: TGCAGCGTTGAAGATCTAATCCCTAGCGGTAACACAGATACGCAGTATTTT.

J is TRBJ1-2 and V is TRBV2; D not certain. Germline V CDR1 and CDR2: SNHLY, FYNNEI. The CDR3 consists of 13 residues. Trimming pared 4 bases from V and 4 bases from J, leaving 10 bases between. The CDR3 here is CASSATELYGYTF. The CDR3 region has the DNA TGTGCCAGCAGTGCGACGGAGCTCTATGGCTACACCTTC. Full variable domain (remainder filled in from reference TRBV2 and TRBJ1-2): EPEVTQTPSHQVTQMGQEVILRCVPISNHLYFYWYRQILGQKVEFLVSFYNNEISEKSEIFDDQFSVERPDGSNFTLKIRSTKLEDSAMYFCASSATELYGYTFGSGTRLTVV.